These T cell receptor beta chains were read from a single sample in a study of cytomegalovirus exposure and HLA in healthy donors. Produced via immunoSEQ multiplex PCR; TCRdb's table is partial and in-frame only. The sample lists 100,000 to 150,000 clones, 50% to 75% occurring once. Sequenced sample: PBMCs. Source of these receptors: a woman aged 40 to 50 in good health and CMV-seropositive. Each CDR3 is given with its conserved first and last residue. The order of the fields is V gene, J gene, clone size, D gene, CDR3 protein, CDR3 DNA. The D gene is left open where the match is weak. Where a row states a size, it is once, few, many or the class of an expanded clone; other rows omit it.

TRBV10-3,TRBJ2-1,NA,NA,CAISEGGERDNEQFF,TGTGCCATCAGTGAAGGGGGGGAGCGGGACAATGAGCAGTTCTTC
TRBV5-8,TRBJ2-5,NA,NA,CASSLTGFGETQYF,TGTGCCAGCAGCTTGACAGGGTTTGGAGAGACCCAGTACTTC
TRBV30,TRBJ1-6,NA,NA,CAWSYGSSYNSPLHF,TGTGCCTGGAGTTACGGGAGCTCCTATAATTCACCCCTCCACTTT
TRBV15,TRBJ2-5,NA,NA,CATSRDPQEGETQYF,TGTGCCACCAGCAGAGACCCCCAGGAGGGCGAGACCCAGTACTTC
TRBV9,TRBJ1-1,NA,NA,CASGQGGGPEAFF,TGTGCCAGCGGCCAGGGAGGGGGGCCTGAAGCTTTCTTT
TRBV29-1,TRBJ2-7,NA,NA,CSVGGSGYEQYF,TGCAGCGTTGGTGGTAGCGGCTACGAGCAGTACTTC
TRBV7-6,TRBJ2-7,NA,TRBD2,CASSAGGGKPYEQYF,TGTGCCAGCAGTGCGGGCGGGGGGAAACCCTACGAGCAGTACTTC
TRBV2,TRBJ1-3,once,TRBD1,CASSVIGTASRNTIYF,TGTGCCAGCAGTGTTATAGGGACAGCTTCCAGAAACACCATATATTTT
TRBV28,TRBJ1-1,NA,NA,CASSLPWGGPEAFF,TGTGCCAGCAGTTTGCCCTGGGGGGGCCCTGAAGCTTTCTTT
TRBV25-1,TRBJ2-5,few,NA,CASLRTGQETQYF,TGTGCCAGCTTAAGAACAGGGCAAGAGACCCAGTACTTC
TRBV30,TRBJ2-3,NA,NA,CAGVQGVASTDTQYF,TGTGCCGGGGTACAGGGAGTCGCAAGCACAGATACGCAGTATTTT
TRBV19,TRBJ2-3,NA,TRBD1,CASSMGQGAFTQYF,TGTGCCAGTAGTATGGGGCAGGGGGCATTTACGCAGTATTTT
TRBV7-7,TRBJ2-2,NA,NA,CASSPARNTGELFF,TGTGCTAGCAGCCCCGCGCGGAACACCGGGGAGCTGTTTTTT
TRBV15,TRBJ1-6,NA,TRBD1,CATSPFDRGVISPLHF,TGTGCCACCTCTCCATTTGACAGGGGGGTCATTTCACCCCTCCACTTT
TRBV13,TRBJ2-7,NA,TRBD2,CASSEGASGFYEQYF,TGTGCCAGCAGTGAAGGTGCTAGCGGGTTCTACGAGCAGTACTTC
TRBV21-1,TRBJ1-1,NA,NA,CASPLDRGAFF,TGTGCCAGCCCATTGGACCGGGGGGCTTTCTTT
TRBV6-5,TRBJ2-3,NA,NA,CASTSMSGHTDTQYF,TGTGCCAGCACCTCTATGTCCGGACACACAGATACGCAGTATTTT
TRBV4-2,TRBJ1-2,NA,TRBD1,CASSQDFQGTGGYTF,TGTGCCAGCAGCCAAGATTTCCAGGGGACAGGTGGCTACACCTTC
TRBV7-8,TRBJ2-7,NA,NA,CASSRGGGGGLSSYEQYF,TGTGCCAGCAGCAGGGGAGGGGGGGGAGGGCTCTCCTCCTACGAGCAGTACTTC
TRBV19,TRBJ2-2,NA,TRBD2,CASNTPGGTGELFF,TGTGCCAGTAATACACCGGGGGGGACCGGGGAGCTGTTTTTT
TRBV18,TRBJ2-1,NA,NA,CASSPQAGRDEQFF,TGTGCCAGCTCACCCCAGGCGGGGCGGGATGAGCAGTTCTTC
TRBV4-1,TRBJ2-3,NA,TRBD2,CASSPALSGGTMDTQYF,TGCGCCAGCAGCCCCGCTCTCAGCGGGGGGACCATGGATACGCAGTATTTT
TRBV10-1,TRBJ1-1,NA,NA,CASSYGGTTEAFF,TGCGCCAGCAGCTACGGGGGTACGACTGAAGCTTTCTTT
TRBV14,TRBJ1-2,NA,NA,CASSQGQNYGYTF,TGTGCCAGCAGCCAAGGACAGAACTATGGCTACACCTTC
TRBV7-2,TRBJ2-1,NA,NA,CASSFSIGEQFF,TGTGCCAGCAGCTTTTCGATCGGGGAGCAGTTCTTC
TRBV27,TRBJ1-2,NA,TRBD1,CASSLDRAYGYTF,TGTGCCAGCAGTTTGGACAGGGCCTATGGCTACACCTTC
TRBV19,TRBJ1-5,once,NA,CASTRTGNQPQHF,TGTGCCAGTACCCGGACGGGGAATCAGCCCCAGCATTTT